This section outlines one T cell receptor beta chain sequence together with its context. Antigen unknown. These data originate in a study of T-cell reconstitution after alpha-beta-depleted transplantation in children. Looked up from germline, CDR1 is SGHTA and CDR2 is FQGNSA. Trimming cost V 5 bases and J 0 bases, with 14 bases left between them. There are 15 residues in the CDR3. Unique molecular identifiers were used to barcode this TCRbeta library. TCRdb reprocessed the PCR reads with MiXCR, giving one entry per CDR3 protein. This table has about 98,000 distinct CDR3 sequences, 23% appearing once. The study, taken as a whole, reports: Surviving recipient T cells and thymic progenitors underlay high day-60 TCRbeta diversity in some patients. By about two months after transplant, alpha-beta T cells reportedly arose from several hundred graft clones that had expanded. The authors attributed T-cell counts and diversity one year after transplant mostly to newly produced T cells.

The clonotype comes from a boy younger than 10 with acute lymphoblastic leukemia, due to receive a stem cell transplant. Sequenced material: PBMCs, taken before TCRalphabeta/CD19-depleted stem cell transplant. V gene TRBV7-2 combines with J gene TRBJ2-7; D unresolved. CDR3 bases: TGTGCCAGCAGCCCCCGGCCAGGCTACTCCTACGAGCAGTACTTC. Encoded protein: CASSPRPGYSYEQYF.